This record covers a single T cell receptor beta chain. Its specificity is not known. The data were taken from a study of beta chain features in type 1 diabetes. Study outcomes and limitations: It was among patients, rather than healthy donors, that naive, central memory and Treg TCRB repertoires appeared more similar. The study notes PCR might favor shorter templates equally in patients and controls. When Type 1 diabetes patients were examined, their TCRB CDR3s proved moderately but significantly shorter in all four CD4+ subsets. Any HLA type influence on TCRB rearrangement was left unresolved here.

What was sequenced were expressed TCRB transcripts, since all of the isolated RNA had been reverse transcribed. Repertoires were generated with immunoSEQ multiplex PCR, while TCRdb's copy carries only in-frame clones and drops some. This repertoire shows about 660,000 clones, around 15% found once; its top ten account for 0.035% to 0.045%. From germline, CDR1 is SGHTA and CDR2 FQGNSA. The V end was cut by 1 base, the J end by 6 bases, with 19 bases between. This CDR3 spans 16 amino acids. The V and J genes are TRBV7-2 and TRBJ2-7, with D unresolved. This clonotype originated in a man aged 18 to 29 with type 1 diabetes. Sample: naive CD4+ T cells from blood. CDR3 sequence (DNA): TGTGCCAGCAGCTTAGGAGTCAGCGCCCTTGGTGGCGAGCAGTACTTC. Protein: CASSLGVSALGGEQYF.